A selection of T cell receptor beta chains follows, all from one sample in a study of blood T cells in healthy people across ages. One entry per CDR3 protein results from TCRdb running MiXCR on the 5' RACE reads. This sample has 1 million or so distinct CDR3 sequences; 25% occur once, and the top ten carry around 0.75%. This sample was shared with a second study, whose subject was T cells of mothers and their children.

Sequencing was carried out using blood. The source is a girl aged 2 to 9 in good health. CDR3s include the opening cysteine and the closing phenylalanine or tryptophan. A D gene is named only where the DNA matches it firmly. Rows may omit the clone size; those that give it use once, few, many or a size class.

d_gene,j_gene,abundance,v_gene,CDR3nt,CDR3aa
-,TRBJ2-1,few,TRBV5-1,TGCGCCAGCAGCTTTATACTAGCCGTCGATGAGCAGTTCTTC,CASSFILAVDEQFF
TRBD2,TRBJ2-7,-,TRBV29-1,TGCAGCGTTGAAGGGGGGACTAGCGGGAGTTACGAGCAGTACTTC,CSVEGGTSGSYEQYF
-,TRBJ2-5,-,TRBV11-2,TGTGCCAGCAGCTACGACCCCCTCGACATCGGGGAGACCCAGTACTTC,CASSYDPLDIGETQYF
TRBD1,TRBJ2-7,-,TRBV27,TGTGCCAGCAGTTCCCCCCAAGGGGGCACCTACGAGCAGTACTTC,CASSSPQGGTYEQYF
-,TRBJ1-1,few,TRBV29-1,TGCAGCCACGACGTGTGGGGGCGGGGTGAAGCTTTCTTT,CSHDVWGRGEAFF
-,TRBJ2-2,-,TRBV10-3,TGTGCCATCACCGAGGTACCGAACACCGGGGAGCTGTTTTTT,CAITEVPNTGELFF
TRBD1,TRBJ2-7,few,TRBV12-3/TRBV12-4,TGTGCCAGCGGGACAGGGGACGAGCAGTACTTC,CASGTGDEQYF
TRBD2,TRBJ2-2,-,TRBV20-1,TGCAGTGCTAATAGCGGGAGTGGGACCGGGGAGCTGTTTTTT,CSANSGSGTGELFF
-,TRBJ1-5,-,TRBV28,TGTGCCAGCACCCAGGGACGGACCATTCAGCCCCAGCATTTT,CASTQGRTIQPQHF
TRBD1,TRBJ2-5,few,TRBV29-1,TGCAGCGTTGTCCGGGACAGAATACAAGAGACCCAGTACTTC,CSVVRDRIQETQYF